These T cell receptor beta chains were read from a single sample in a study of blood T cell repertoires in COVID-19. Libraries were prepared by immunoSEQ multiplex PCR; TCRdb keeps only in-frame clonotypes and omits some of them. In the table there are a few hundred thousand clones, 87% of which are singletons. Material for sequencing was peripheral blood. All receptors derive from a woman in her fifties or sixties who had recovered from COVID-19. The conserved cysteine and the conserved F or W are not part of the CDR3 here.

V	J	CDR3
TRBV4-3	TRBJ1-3	ASSQVTGNGNTIY
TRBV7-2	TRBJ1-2	ASSLVSGGNYGYT
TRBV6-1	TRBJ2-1	ASSERVRGQTNEQF
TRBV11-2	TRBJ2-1	ASSLTSGYYNEQF
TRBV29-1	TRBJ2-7	SATTGRFPYEQY
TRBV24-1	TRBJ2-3	ATSYPSGGAADTQY
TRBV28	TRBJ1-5	ASSITGVNQPQH
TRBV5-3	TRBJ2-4	ARSPLDRGDKNIQY
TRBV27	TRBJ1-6	ASSLSSSYNSPLH
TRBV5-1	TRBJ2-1	ASSLESGGGNEQF
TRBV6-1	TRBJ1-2	ASSEAQGLDYGYT
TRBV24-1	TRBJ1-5	ATSAAGYQPQH
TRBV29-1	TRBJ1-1	SVEDKAGYTEAF
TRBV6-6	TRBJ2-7	ASRRDSGYEQY
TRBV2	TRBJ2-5	ASGLLQETQY
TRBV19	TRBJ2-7	ASSTHRTYEQY
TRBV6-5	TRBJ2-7	ASQRRDEQY
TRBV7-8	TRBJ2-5	ASRLRTVSQETQY
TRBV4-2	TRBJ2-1	ASSPNPVTSGTYNEQF
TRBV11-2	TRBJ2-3	ASSATGLYTDTQY
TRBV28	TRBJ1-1	ASSSIGQGGIQAF
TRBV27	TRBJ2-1	ASTAGRGYNEQF
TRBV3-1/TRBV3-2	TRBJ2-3	ASSIRASSADTQY
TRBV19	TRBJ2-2	ASSRPGDPGYTGELF
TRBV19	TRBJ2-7	ASSTGTGAYEQY
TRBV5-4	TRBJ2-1	ASSPFPFPFYNEQF
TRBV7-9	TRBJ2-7	ASSLAGAEEQY
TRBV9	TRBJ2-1	ASSVVTGMNNEQF
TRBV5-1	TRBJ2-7	ASSLDGGSIYEQY
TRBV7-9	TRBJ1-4	ATRRDMANEKLF
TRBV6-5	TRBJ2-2	ASSTSGGTLGELF
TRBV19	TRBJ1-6	ASRTGVNSPLH
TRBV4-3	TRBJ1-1	ASSQAGALFGAF
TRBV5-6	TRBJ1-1	ASQAVISFRGNTEAF
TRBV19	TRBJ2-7	ASSIGRGGGEQY
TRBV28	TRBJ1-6	ASSLFGGLLH
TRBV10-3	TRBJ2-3	AISDVAGGLDTQY
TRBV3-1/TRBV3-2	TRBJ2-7	ATQTGGGEQY
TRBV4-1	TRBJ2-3	ASSQAGQLPDTQY
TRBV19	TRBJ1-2	ASTATRDTDGYT
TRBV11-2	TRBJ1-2	ASSFGKGYT
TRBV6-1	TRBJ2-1	ASSERGGLDNEQF
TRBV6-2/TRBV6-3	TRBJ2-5	ASSPSETQY
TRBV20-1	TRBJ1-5	SASRQGLYSNQPQH
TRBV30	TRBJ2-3	AWSLDRRSTDTQY
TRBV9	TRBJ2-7	ASSAGWAGNYEQY
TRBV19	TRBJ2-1	ASSIGSNNEQF
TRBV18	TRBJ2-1	ASSPSGDYNEQF
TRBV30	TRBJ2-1	AWSVGNNEQF
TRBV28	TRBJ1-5	ASSFRQGNQPQH
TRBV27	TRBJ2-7	ASSRLAGGFSEQY
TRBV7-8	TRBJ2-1	ASSPTGTSGRYEQF